These T cell receptor beta chains were read from a single sample in a study of shared clonotypes between healthy human individuals. Generated by immunoSEQ multiplex PCR, the TCRdb table keeps only in-frame clones and is missing some. The profile covers 2 million to 2.5 million clones, with approximately 94% appearing a single time and approximately 0.13% taken by the ten largest. Sequenced material: naive CD4+ T cells sorted from blood. The receptors here all came from a young man in good health. The CDR3 runs from the conserved cysteine through the conserved F or W. Each record gives: V gene, clone size, J gene, D gene, CDR3 DNA, CDR3 protein. The D gene is left open where the match is weak. Some rows mark clone size as missing; the rest say once, few, many or name a class of expanded clone.

TRBV9	.	TRBJ1-2	.	TGTGCCAGCAGCGTAGGCCGGAACTATGGCTACACCTTC	CASSVGRNYGYTF
TRBV6-8	.	TRBJ1-4	.	TGTGCCAGCAGCCCACAGAAGTCATCTGGGGAAAAACTGTTTTTT	CASSPQKSSGEKLFF
TRBV25-1	.	TRBJ2-5	.	TGTGCCAGCAGTGAATTGACGGGAGATGAGACCCAGTACTTC	CASSELTGDETQYF
TRBV2	.	TRBJ1-4	.	TGTGCCAGCCGGGCCCATAATGAAAAACTGTTTTTT	CASRAHNEKLFF
TRBV4-1	.	TRBJ1-6	.	TGCGCCAGCAGCCAAATACAGGAGGTCGAGGGTTCACCCCTCCACTTT	CASSQIQEVEGSPLHF
TRBV2	.	TRBJ1-4	.	TGTGCCAGCAGTGAGTGGGGGCGCGGGGAAAAACTGTTTTTT	CASSEWGRGEKLFF
TRBV10-3	.	TRBJ1-2	TRBD1	TGTGCCATCAGGGACAGGCATGGCTACACCTTC	CAIRDRHGYTF
TRBV6-5	.	TRBJ1-3	.	TGTGCCAGCAGTTACTCGCCTGGGGGGGGAAACACCATATATTTT	CASSYSPGGGNTIYF
TRBV7-2	.	TRBJ1-1	.	TGTGCCAGCAGCTTTGATTATGGTGAAGCTTTCTTT	CASSFDYGEAFF
TRBV6-4	.	TRBJ2-1	TRBD2	TGTGCCAGCACCCGTCTAGCGGGGGGGTACAATGAGCAGTTCTTC	CASTRLAGGYNEQFF
TRBV5-1	.	TRBJ2-1	TRBD1	TGCGCCAGCAGTTTCCCGACAGGGGGAAGCAATGAGCAGTTCTTC	CASSFPTGGSNEQFF
TRBV6-1	.	TRBJ1-2	.	TGTGCCAGCAGTGGACAGGAAAACTATGGCTACACCTTC	CASSGQENYGYTF
TRBV4-1	.	TRBJ2-5	.	TGCGCCAGCAGCCAAGATTTCCAGTCCTGGGAGACCCAGTACTTC	CASSQDFQSWETQYF
TRBV19	.	TRBJ1-5	.	TGTGCCAGTAGTACCTCCCCCGGGGGAGGACAGCCCCAGCATTTT	CASSTSPGGGQPQHF
TRBV4-3	.	TRBJ2-1	TRBD2	TGCGCCAGCAGCCAGTCCTGGACTAGCGTCGACAATGAGCAGTTCTTC	CASSQSWTSVDNEQFF
TRBV10-1	.	TRBJ1-1	.	TGCGCCAGCAGTGAGTCGCCCGGGGTCACTGAAGCTTTCTTT	CASSESPGVTEAFF
TRBV2	.	TRBJ2-2	TRBD1	TGTGCCTCATCAACAGGGGGCGAAGGGACCGGGGAGCTGTTTTTT	CASSTGGEGTGELFF
TRBV25-1	.	TRBJ2-3	.	TGTGCCAGCAGTTTGCGGGACCCAGTCACAGATACGCAGTATTTT	CASSLRDPVTDTQYF
TRBV5-1	once	TRBJ1-5	TRBD1	TGCGCCAGCAGCTTGGATACAGGGGAGGGCAATCAGCCCCAGCATTTT	CASSLDTGEGNQPQHF
TRBV10-1	.	TRBJ2-7	.	TGCGCCAGCAATAACAGGGGGGGGAGGGGCTACGAGCAGTACTTC	CASNNRGGRGYEQYF
TRBV18	.	TRBJ1-1	TRBD1	TGTGCCAGCTCACCCATTCGGACAGGCCTCGTTCAGGAGGCTTTCTTT	CASSPIRTGLVQEAFF
TRBV7-2	.	TRBJ2-1	.	TGTGCCAGCAGCTTAGCAGTTAATGAGCAGTTCTTC	CASSLAVNEQFF
TRBV23-1	once	TRBJ2-6	.	TGCGCCAGCTCTGGGGCCAACGTCCTGACTTTC	CASSGANVLTF
TRBV9	.	TRBJ2-2	.	TGTGCCAGCAGTATGTCTAGCAGGGGCACCGGGGAGCTGTTTTTT	CASSMSSRGTGELFF
TRBV6-1	.	TRBJ1-1	.	TGTGCCAGCAGACGGAACACTGAAGCTTTCTTT	CASRRNTEAFF
TRBV19	.	TRBJ1-4	.	TGTGCCAGTAGTTTGCGCAGCGAAAATGAAAAACTGTTTTTT	CASSLRSENEKLFF
TRBV18	.	TRBJ1-5	.	TGTGCCAGCTCTCGTTCAGATAGCAATCAGCCCCAGCATTTT	CASSRSDSNQPQHF
TRBV6-1	.	TRBJ1-2	TRBD1	TGTGCCAGCAGTCAGGGGGGACTCTATGGCTACACCTTC	CASSQGGLYGYTF
TRBV6-5	.	TRBJ2-7	.	TGTGCCAGCAGTAACCCCGGGACCGCATCCTACGAGCAGTACTTC	CASSNPGTASYEQYF
TRBV30	once	TRBJ1-1	.	TGTGCCTACGCCAGGGACACTGAAGCTTTCTTT	CAYARDTEAFF
TRBV6-5	once	TRBJ1-1	TRBD1	TGTGCCAGCAGCTCCACAGGGGGTACTTTCTTT	CASSSTGGTFF
TRBV2	.	TRBJ1-1	.	TGTGCCAGCAGTATCATCGAGGACACTGAAGCTTTCTTT	CASSIIEDTEAFF
TRBV7-2	.	TRBJ2-5	TRBD2	TGTGCCAGCAGCACCTGGACTAGCGGGTCCAATAGGGGGGAGACCCAGTACTTC	CASSTWTSGSNRGETQYF
TRBV10-3	.	TRBJ1-1	.	TGTGCCATCAGTGAGTTCTCAGGGGAGATGGCTTTCTTT	CAISEFSGEMAFF
TRBV6-5	.	TRBJ2-7	TRBD1	TGTGCCAGCAGCCGAACCGGGACAGGGACCTACGAGCAGTACTTC	CASSRTGTGTYEQYF
TRBV18	.	TRBJ2-7	TRBD2	TGTGCCAGCTCACCACGGACTAGCGGGAGCTACGAGCAGTACTTC	CASSPRTSGSYEQYF
TRBV10-3	.	TRBJ1-4	.	TGTGCCATCAGTGAGCAATCGGGGGACGAAAAACTGTTTTTT	CAISEQSGDEKLFF
TRBV7-2	.	TRBJ1-2	.	TGTGCCAGCAGCCCGCTTCCAGCTAACTATGGCTACACCTTC	CASSPLPANYGYTF
TRBV28	.	TRBJ1-1	.	TGTGCCAGCAGTTCTTTGACCACGGGACACATGAACACTGAAGCTTTCTTT	CASSSLTTGHMNTEAFF
TRBV6-1	.	TRBJ2-2	.	TGTGCCAGCGTACTGGGGCAGGGCGCCACCGGGGAGCTGTTTTTT	CASVLGQGATGELFF
TRBV5-1	.	TRBJ2-7	TRBD1	TGCGCCAGCAGCTTGAGTGACAGGGTCGGCGAGCAGTACTTC	CASSLSDRVGEQYF
TRBV9	.	TRBJ2-3	.	TGTGCCAGCAGCGTAGGGGTAGCGGATAGCACAGATACGCAGTATTTT	CASSVGVADSTDTQYF
TRBV29-1	few	TRBJ1-6	.	TGCAGCGTTGCTAGCTCCTATAATTCACCCCTCCACTTT	CSVASSYNSPLHF
TRBV5-1	.	TRBJ2-5	TRBD1	TGCGCCAGCAGCTTGGCGCAGGGGGCAGGGGAGACCCAGTACTTC	CASSLAQGAGETQYF
TRBV10-3	.	TRBJ1-6	TRBD1	TGTGCCATCAGTCCCGGGACAGGGGCCGCCACCCTCCACTTT	CAISPGTGAATLHF
TRBV5-6	.	TRBJ1-2	TRBD1	TGTGCCAGCATTCGGACAGGAAACTATGGCTACACCTTC	CASIRTGNYGYTF
TRBV11-2	.	TRBJ2-6	.	TGTGCCAGCAGCTTCAAGAGCTCTGGGGCCAACGTCCTGACTTTC	CASSFKSSGANVLTF
TRBV7-6	.	TRBJ2-2	TRBD1	TGTGCCAGCAGCTTAACGGGACAGGGGACCGGGGAGCTGTTTTTT	CASSLTGQGTGELFF
TRBV30	.	TRBJ1-2	TRBD1	TGTGCCTGGAGTGTACTGACAGGGTTAGCTAACTATGGCTACACCTTC	CAWSVLTGLANYGYTF
TRBV6-6	.	TRBJ2-6	.	TGTGCCAGCAGTTACTCGATGCCGTCTGGGGCCAACGTCCTGACTTTC	CASSYSMPSGANVLTF